This T cell receptor beta chain stems from a study of blood T cell repertoires in COVID-19. Some clones are missing from TCRdb's copy, which holds only in-frame ones; the method was immunoSEQ multiplex PCR. The data contain roughly 180,000 clones, approximately 90% of them singletons. The V gene's germline CDR1 is SEHNR and CDR2 FQNEAQ (reference sequence). CDR3 length: 13 amino acids. Trimming cost V 5 bases and J 3 bases, with 10 bases left between them. The receptor comes from a woman in her twenties or thirties with acute or convalescent COVID-19. V and J are TRBV7-9 and TRBJ2-5, with D maybe TRBD2 (5 bases). The material sequenced was peripheral blood. The CDR3 is CASSTTREETQYF. CDR3 nucleotide sequence: TGTGCCAGCAGCACCACTAGGGAAGAGACCCAGTACTTC.